The rows below give T cell receptor beta chains drawn from one sample of a study of shared clonotypes between healthy human individuals. Some clones are missing from TCRdb's copy, which holds only in-frame ones; the method was immunoSEQ multiplex PCR. The sample records roughly 720,000 clones, about 90% being singletons. The sequencing sample was made of memory CD8+ T cells from PBMCs. Receptor source: a man younger than 35 in good health. Some clones in this sample may be carry-over from other donors' samples. CDR3s include the opening cysteine and the closing phenylalanine or tryptophan. Fields, in order: D gene, clone size, V gene, CDR3 length, J gene, CDR3 protein, CDR3 DNA. D genes are given only for firm matches. The listing skips clone size in some rows; elsewhere it reads once, few, many or a size class.

NA,NA,TRBV7-9,14,TRBJ2-7,CASSANQVAYEQYF,TGTGCCAGCAGCGCGAACCAGGTTGCCTACGAGCAGTACTTC
NA,NA,TRBV9,15,TRBJ2-6,CASSEWGAGANVLTF,TGTGCCAGCAGCGAGTGGGGGGCTGGGGCCAACGTCCTGACTTTC
TRBD1,NA,TRBV27,13,TRBJ1-2,CASRGQGVSGYTF,TGTGCCAGCAGGGGACAGGGGGTTAGCGGCTACACCTTC
NA,NA,TRBV27,14,TRBJ2-1,CASSFLQAIHEQFF,TGTGCCAGCAGTTTTTTACAGGCAATCCATGAGCAGTTCTTC
TRBD2,NA,TRBV19,15,TRBJ2-7,CASSIGGGSLYEQYF,TGTGCCAGTAGTATAGGGGGAGGGTCCCTCTACGAGCAGTACTTC
TRBD2,NA,TRBV28,16,TRBJ2-1,CASTIQLAYGYNEQFF,TGTGCCAGCACCATCCAACTAGCGTATGGGTACAATGAGCAGTTCTTC
NA,NA,TRBV27,16,TRBJ1-2,CASSLIWGGGAYGYTF,TGTGCCAGCAGTTTAATATGGGGTGGGGGAGCCTATGGCTACACCTTC
TRBD2,few,TRBV10-1,20,TRBJ2-2,CASSESERTSGVDGPGELFF,TGCGCCAGCAGTGAGTCTGAGAGGACTAGCGGGGTCGATGGGCCCGGGGAGCTGTTTTTT
NA,NA,TRBV6-5,13,TRBJ1-1,CASSTTVNTEAFF,TGTGCCAGCAGTACGACAGTTAACACTGAAGCTTTCTTT
TRBD1,once,TRBV4-2,15,TRBJ1-4,CASSQLQGADEKLFF,TGTGCCAGCAGCCAACTACAGGGGGCAGATGAAAAACTGTTTTTT
NA,NA,TRBV25-1,11,TRBJ2-7,CASMIGSEQYF,TGTGCCAGCATGATAGGGAGTGAGCAGTACTTC
NA,NA,TRBV9,14,TRBJ2-7,CASSVGGKGYEQYF,TGTGCCAGCAGCGTAGGGGGGAAAGGATACGAGCAGTACTTC
NA,many,TRBV7-7,12,TRBJ2-5,CAPGPPQETQYF,TGTGCCCCCGGCCCCCCTCAAGAGACCCAGTACTTC
TRBD1,NA,TRBV11-2,14,TRBJ2-1,CASSSRTGAAEQFF,TGTGCCAGCAGCTCCCGAACAGGGGCGGCTGAGCAGTTCTTC
NA,NA,TRBV6-5,16,TRBJ2-1,CASSYGFVSGYNEQFF,TGTGCCAGCAGTTACGGGTTTGTTAGCGGCTACAATGAGCAGTTCTTC
TRBD1,NA,TRBV29-1,11,TRBJ2-7,CSVRQGVEQYF,TGCAGCGTTCGACAGGGAGTCGAGCAGTACTTC
NA,NA,TRBV28,13,TRBJ2-1,CASSLAFSSEQFF,TGTGCCAGCAGTCTGGCCTTTAGCAGCGAGCAGTTCTTC
NA,NA,TRBV13,14,TRBJ2-2,CASTPSLNPGELFF,TGTGCCAGCACCCCCTCCTTGAACCCCGGGGAGCTGTTTTTT
TRBD1,NA,TRBV5-6,15,TRBJ1-5,CASSRGQGDHQPQHF,TGTGCCAGCAGCCGTGGGCAGGGGGATCATCAGCCCCAGCATTTT
TRBD1,NA,TRBV2,15,TRBJ2-7,CASTVPGQGENEQYF,TGTGCCAGCACCGTCCCGGGACAGGGGGAGAACGAGCAGTACTTC
TRBD1,NA,TRBV4-3,15,TRBJ1-4,CASSQDEGGYEKLFF,TGCGCCAGCAGCCAAGATGAAGGGGGCTATGAAAAACTGTTTTTT
NA,NA,TRBV29-1,14,TRBJ2-7,CSVEVVRGSYEQYF,TGCAGCGTTGAAGTAGTAAGGGGCTCCTACGAGCAGTACTTC